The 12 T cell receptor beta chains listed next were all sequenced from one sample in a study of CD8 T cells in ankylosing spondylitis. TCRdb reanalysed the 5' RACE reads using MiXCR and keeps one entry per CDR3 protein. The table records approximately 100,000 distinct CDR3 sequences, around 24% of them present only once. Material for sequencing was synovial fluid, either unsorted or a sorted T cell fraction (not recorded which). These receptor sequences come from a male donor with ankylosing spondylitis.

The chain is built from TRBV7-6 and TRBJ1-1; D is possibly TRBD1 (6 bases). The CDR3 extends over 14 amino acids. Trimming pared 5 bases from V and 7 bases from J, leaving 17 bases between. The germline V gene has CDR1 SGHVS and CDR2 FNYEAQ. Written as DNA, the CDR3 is TGTGCCAGCAGCCTAAACCAGGACAGTAATGAAGCTTTCTTT. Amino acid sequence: CASSLNQDSNEAFF. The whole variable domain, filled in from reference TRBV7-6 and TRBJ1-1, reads GAGVSQSPRYKVTKRGQDVALRCDPISGHVSLYWYRQALGQGPEFLTYFNYEAQQDKSGLPNDRFSAERPEGSISTLTIQRTEQRDSAMYRCASSLNQDSNEAFFGQGTRLTVV.

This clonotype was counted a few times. The CDR3: CAISGTLSSYNEQFF. CDR3 in DNA: TGTGCCATCAGCGGGACACTAAGCTCCTACAATGAGCAGTTCTTC. The chain uses TRBV10-3 and TRBJ2-1; the D gene is possibly TRBD1 (6 bases). CDR1 and CDR2 from the germline V gene are ENHRY and SYGVKD. The CDR3 spans 15 residues. Trimming took off 6 bases at V and 0 bases at J, with 12 bases between the two ends.

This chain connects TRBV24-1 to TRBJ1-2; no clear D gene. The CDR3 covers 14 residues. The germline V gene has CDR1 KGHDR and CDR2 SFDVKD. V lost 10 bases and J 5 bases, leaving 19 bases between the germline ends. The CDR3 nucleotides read TGTGCCACTTCCGCCTCGCTACAGAATTATGGCTACACCTTC. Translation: CATSASLQNYGYTF.

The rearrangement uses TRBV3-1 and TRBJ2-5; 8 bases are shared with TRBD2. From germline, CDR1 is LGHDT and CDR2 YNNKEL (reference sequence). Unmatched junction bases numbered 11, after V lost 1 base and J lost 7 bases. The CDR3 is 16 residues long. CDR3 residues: CASSQGLAGPQGTQYF. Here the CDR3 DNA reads TGTGCCAGCAGCCAAGGGCTAGCGGGTCCCCAGGGGACCCAGTACTTC.

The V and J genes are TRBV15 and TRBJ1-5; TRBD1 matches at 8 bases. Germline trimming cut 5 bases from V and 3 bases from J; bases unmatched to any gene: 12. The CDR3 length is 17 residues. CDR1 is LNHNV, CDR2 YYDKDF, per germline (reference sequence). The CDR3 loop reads CATSSRRTGTSNQPQHF. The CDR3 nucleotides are TGTGCCACCAGCTCCCGCCGGACAGGGACATCCAATCAGCCCCAGCATTTT. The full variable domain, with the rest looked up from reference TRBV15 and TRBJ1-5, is DAMVIQNPRYQVTQFGKPVTLSCSQTLNHNVMYWYQQKSSQAPKLLFHYYDKDFNNEADTPDNFQSRRPNTSFCFLDIRSPGLGDTAMYLCATSSRRTGTSNQPQHFGDGTRLSIL.

The CDR3 here is CASSSSGRADNEQFF. For the CDR3, the DNA is TGTGCCAGCAGCTCTAGCGGGAGGGCTGACAATGAGCAGTTCTTC. The chain employs TRBV11-3 and TRBJ2-1, with 12 positions matching TRBD2. Germline V gene lookup returns CDR1 SGHNT and CDR2 YENEEA. The ends lost 4 bases at V and 5 bases at J; junction bases unmatched: 3. The CDR3 is made up of 15 amino acids.

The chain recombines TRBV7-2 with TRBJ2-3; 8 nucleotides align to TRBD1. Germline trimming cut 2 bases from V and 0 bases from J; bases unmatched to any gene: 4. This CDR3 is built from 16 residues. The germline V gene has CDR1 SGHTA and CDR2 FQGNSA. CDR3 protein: CASSLWQGASTDTQYF. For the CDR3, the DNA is TGTGCCAGCAGCTTATGGCAGGGGGCCAGCACAGATACGCAGTATTTT.

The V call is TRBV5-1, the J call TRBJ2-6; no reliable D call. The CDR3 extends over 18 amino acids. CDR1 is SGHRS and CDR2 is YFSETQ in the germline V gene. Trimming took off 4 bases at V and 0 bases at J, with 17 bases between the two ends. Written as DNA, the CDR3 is TGCGCCAGCAGCAGATGGACGGAGATCACCTCTGGGGCCAACGTCCTGACTTTC. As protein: CASSRWTEITSGANVLTF.

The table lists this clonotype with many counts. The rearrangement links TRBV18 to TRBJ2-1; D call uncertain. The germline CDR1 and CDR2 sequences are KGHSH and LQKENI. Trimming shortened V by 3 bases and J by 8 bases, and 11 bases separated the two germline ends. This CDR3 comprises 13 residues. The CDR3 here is CASSPNLFDEQFF. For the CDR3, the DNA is TGTGCCAGCTCACCGAACCTGTTTGATGAGCAGTTCTTC. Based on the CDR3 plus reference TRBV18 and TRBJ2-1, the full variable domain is NAGVMQNPRHLVRRRGQEARLRCSPMKGHSHVYWYRQLPEEGLKFMVYLQKENIIDESGMPKERFSAEFPKEGPSILRIQQVVRGDSAAYFCASSPNLFDEQFFGPGTRLTVL.

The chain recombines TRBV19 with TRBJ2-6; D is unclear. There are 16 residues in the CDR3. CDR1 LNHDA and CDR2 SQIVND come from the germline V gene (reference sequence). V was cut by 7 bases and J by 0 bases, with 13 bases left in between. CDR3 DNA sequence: TGTGCCAGTACCCGCGTCCTGAGCTCTGGGGCCAACGTCCTGACTTTC. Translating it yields CASTRVLSSGANVLTF.

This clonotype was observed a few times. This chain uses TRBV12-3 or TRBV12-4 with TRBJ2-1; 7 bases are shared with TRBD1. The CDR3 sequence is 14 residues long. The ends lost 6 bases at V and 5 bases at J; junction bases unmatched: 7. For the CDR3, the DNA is TGTGCCAGCAGCCACCTGGACAGGCACAATGAGCAGTTCTTC. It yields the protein CASSHLDRHNEQFF.

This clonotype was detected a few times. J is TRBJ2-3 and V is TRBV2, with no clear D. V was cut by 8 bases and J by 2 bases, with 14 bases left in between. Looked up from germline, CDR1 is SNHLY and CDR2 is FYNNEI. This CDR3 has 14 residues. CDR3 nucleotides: TGTGCCAGCTCCACCGGCGGCAACACAGATACGCAGTATTTT. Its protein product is CASSTGGNTDTQYF. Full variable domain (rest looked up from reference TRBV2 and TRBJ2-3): EPEVTQTPSHQVTQMGQEVILRCVPISNHLYFYWYRQILGQKVEFLVSFYNNEISEKSEIFDDQFSVERPDGSNFTLKIRSTKLEDSAMYFCASSTGGNTDTQYFGPGTRLTVL.